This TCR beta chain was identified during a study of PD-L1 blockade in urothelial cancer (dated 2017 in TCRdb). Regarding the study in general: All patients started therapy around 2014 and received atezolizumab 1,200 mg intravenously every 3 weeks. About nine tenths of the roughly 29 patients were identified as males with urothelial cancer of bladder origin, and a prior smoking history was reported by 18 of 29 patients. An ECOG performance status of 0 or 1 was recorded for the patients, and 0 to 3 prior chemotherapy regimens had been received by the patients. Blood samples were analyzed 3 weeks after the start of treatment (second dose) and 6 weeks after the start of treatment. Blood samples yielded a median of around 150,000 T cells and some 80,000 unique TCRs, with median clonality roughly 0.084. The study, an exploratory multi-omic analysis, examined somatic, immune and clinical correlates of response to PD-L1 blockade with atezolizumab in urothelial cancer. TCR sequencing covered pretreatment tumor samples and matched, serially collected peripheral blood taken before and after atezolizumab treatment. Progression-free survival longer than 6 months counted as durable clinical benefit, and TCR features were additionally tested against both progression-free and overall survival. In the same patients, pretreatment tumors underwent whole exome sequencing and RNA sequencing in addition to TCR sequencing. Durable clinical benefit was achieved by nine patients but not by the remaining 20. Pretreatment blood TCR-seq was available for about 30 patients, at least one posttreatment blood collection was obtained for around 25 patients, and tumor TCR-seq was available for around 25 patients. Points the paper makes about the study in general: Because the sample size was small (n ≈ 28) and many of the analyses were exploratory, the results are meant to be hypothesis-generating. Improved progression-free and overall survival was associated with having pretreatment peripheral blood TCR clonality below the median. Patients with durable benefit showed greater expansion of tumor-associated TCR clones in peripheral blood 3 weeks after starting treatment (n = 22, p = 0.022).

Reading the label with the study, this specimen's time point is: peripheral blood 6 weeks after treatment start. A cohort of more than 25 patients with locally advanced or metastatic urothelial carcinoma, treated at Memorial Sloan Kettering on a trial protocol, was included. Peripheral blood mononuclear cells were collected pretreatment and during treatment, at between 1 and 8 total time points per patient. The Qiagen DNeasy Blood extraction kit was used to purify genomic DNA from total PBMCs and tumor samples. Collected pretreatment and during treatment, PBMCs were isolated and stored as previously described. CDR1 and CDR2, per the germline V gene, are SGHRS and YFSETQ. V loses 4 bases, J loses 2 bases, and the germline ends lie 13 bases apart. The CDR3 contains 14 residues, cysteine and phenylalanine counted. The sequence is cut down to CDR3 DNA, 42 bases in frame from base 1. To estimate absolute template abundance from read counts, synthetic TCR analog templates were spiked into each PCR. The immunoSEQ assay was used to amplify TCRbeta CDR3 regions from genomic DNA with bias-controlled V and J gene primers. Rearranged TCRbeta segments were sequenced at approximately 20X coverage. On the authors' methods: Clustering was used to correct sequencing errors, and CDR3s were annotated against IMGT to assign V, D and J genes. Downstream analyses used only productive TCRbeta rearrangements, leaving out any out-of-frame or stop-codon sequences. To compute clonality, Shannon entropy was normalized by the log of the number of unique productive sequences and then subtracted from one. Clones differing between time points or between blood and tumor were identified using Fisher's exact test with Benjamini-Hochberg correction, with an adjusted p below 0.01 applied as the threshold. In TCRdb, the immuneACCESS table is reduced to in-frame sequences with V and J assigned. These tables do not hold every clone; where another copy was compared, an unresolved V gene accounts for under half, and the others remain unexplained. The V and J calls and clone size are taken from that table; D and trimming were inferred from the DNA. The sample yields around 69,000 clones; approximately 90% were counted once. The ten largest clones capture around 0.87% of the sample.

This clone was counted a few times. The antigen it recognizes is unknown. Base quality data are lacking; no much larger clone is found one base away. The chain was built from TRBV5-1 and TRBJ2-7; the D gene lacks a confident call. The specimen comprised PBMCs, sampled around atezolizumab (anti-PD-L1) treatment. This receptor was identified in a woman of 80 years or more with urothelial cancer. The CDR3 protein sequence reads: CASSEAPAAYEQYF. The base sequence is TGCGCCAGCAGCGAGGCCCCTGCCGCCTACGAGCAGTACTTC.